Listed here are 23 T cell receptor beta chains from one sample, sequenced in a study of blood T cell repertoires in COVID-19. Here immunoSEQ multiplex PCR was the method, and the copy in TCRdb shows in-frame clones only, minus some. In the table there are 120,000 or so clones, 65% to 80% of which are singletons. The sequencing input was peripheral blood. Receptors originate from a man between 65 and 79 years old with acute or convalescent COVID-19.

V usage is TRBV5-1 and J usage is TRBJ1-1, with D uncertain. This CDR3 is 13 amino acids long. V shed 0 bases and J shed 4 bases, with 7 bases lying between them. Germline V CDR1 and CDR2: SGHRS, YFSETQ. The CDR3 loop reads CASSLVGSTEAFF. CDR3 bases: TGCGCCAGCAGCTTGGTGGGGAGCACTGAAGCTTTCTTT.

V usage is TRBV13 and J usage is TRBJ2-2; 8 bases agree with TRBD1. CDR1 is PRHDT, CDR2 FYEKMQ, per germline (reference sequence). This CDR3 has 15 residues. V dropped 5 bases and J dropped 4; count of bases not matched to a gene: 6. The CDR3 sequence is CASSTVTGVTGELFF. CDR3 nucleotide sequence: TGTGCCAGCAGCACAGTGACAGGGGTCACCGGGGAGCTGTTTTTT. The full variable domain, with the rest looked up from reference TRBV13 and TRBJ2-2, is AAGVIQSPRHLIKEKRETATLKCYPIPRHDTVYWYQQGPGQDPQFLISFYEKMQSDKGSIPDRFSAQQFSDYHSELNMSSLELGDSALYFCASSTVTGVTGELFFGEGSRLTVL.

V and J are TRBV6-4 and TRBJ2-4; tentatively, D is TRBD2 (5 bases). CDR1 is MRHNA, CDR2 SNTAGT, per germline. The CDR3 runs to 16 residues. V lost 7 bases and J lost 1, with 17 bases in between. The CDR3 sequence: CASTIWSGKAKNIQYF. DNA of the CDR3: TGTGCCAGCACCATATGGTCGGGGAAGGCCAAAAACATTCAGTACTTC.

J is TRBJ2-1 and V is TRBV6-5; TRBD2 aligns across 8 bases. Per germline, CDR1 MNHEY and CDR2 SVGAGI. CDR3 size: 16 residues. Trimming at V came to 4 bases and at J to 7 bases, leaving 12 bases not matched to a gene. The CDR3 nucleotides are TGTGCCAGCAGTTCCCTAACGGGGGGGTTGAGGAATGAGCAGTTCTTC. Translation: CASSSLTGGLRNEQFF.

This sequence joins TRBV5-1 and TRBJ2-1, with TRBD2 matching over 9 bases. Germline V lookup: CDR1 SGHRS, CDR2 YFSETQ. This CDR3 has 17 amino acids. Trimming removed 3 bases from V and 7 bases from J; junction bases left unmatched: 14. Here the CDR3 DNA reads TGCGCCAGCAGCTCCACGCAGCGGGGGGCCCGGGGGAATGAGCAGTTCTTC. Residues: CASSSTQRGARGNEQFF.

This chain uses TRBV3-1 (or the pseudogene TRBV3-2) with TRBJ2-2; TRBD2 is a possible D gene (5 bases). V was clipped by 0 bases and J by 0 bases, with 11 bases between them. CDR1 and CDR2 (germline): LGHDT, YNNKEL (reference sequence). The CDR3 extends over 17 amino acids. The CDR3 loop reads CASSQDRWRANTGELFF. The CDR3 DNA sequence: TGTGCCAGCAGCCAAGACAGGTGGCGGGCGAACACCGGGGAGCTGTTTTTT.

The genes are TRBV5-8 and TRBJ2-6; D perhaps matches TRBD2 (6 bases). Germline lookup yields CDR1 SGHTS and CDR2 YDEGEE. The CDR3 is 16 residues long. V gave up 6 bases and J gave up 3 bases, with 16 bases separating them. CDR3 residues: CASTPSGVGGANVLTF. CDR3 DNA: TGTGCCAGCACCCCCTCGGGAGTCGGTGGGGCCAACGTCCTGACTTTC. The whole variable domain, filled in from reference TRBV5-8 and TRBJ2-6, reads EAGVTQSPTHLIKTRGQQATLRCSPISGHTSVYWYQQALGLGLQFLLWYDEGEERNRGNFPPRFSGRQFPNYSSELNVNALELEDSALYLCASTPSGVGGANVLTFGAGSRLTVL.

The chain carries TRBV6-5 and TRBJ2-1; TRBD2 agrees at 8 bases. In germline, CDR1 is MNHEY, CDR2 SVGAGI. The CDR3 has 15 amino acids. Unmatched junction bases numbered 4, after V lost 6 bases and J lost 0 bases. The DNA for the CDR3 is TGTGCCAGCAGATTAGCGGGGAGCTCCTACAATGAGCAGTTCTTC. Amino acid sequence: CASRLAGSSYNEQFF.

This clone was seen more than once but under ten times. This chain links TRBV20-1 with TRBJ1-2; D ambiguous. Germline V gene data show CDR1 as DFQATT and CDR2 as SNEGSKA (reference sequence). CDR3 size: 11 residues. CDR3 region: CSPQAGGSYTF. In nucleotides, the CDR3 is TGCAGCCCCCAGGCGGGTGGTAGCTACACCTTC.

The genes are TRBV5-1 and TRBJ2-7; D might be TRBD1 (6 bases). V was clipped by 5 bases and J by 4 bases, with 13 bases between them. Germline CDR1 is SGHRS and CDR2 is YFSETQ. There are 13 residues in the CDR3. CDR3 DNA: TGCGCCAGCAGAGAAGGACAGCCGTACGAGCAGTACTTC. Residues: CASREGQPYEQYF.

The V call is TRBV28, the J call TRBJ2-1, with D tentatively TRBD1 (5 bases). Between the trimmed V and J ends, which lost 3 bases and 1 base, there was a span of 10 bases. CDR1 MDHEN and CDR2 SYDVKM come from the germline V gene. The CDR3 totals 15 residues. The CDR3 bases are TGTGCCAGCAGTTTTGCCAGGGCTTCCTACAATGAGCAGTTCTTC. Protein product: CASSFARASYNEQFF.

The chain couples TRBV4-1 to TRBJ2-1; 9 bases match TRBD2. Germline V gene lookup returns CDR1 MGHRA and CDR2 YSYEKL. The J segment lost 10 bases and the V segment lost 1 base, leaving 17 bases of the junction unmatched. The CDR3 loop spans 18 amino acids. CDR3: CASSQVLLTSGLYEEQFF. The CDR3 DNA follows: TGCGCCAGCAGCCAAGTACTATTGACTAGCGGACTTTATGAAGAGCAGTTCTTC.

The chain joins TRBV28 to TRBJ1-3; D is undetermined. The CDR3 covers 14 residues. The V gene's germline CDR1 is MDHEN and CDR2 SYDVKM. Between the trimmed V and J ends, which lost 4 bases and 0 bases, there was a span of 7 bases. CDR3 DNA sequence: TGTGCCAGCAGTTCGGAGCGCTCTGGAAACACCATATATTTT. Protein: CASSSERSGNTIYF.

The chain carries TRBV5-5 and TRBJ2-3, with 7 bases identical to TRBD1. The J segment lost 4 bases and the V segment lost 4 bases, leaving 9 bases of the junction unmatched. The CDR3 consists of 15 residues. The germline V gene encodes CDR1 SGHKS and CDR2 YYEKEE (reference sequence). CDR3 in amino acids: CASSVRQGLADTQYF. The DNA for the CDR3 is TGTGCCAGCAGCGTACGACAGGGTTTGGCAGATACGCAGTATTTT.

The CDR3 sequence: CASSQALLAGEAEQYF. The CDR3 coding sequence is TGCGCCAGCAGCCAAGCCCTACTAGCGGGGGAGGCCGAGCAGTACTTC. V is TRBV4-1 and J is TRBJ2-7, with 11 bases lining up with TRBD2. From germline, CDR1 is MGHRA and CDR2 YSYEKL. The CDR3 is made up of 16 amino acids. J gave up 6 bases and V 1 base, and 8 bases lay outside the gene matches.

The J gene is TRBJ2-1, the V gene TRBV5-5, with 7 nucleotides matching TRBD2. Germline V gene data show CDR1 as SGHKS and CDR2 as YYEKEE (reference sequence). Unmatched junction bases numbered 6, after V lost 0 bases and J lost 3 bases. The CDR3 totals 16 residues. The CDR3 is CASSLAPSGLYNEQFF. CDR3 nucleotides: TGTGCCAGCAGCTTGGCCCCTAGCGGCCTCTACAATGAGCAGTTCTTC.

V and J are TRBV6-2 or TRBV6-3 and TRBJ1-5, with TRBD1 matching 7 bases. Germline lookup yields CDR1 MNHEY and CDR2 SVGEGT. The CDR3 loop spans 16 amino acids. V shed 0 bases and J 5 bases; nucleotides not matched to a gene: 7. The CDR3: CASSYSTGYWDQPQHF. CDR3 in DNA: TGTGCCAGCAGTTACTCGACAGGGTATTGGGATCAGCCCCAGCATTTT.

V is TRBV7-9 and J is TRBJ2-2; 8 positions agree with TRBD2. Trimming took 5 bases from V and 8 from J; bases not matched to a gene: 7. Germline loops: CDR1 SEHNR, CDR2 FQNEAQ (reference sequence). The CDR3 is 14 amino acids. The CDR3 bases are TGTGCCAGCAGCCCACTAGCGGTGCGGGGGGAGCTGTTTTTT. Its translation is CASSPLAVRGELFF.

As DNA, the CDR3 is TGTGCCAGCAGGCCACTAGCGGGAGGGCGGGATACCGGGGAGCTGTTTTTT. Its translation: CASRPLAGGRDTGELFF. The V and J genes are TRBV28 and TRBJ2-2; 13 positions match TRBD2. Germline values: CDR1 MDHEN, CDR2 SYDVKM. Trimming took 6 bases from V and 5 from J; bases not matched to a gene: 9. The CDR3 runs 17 residues.

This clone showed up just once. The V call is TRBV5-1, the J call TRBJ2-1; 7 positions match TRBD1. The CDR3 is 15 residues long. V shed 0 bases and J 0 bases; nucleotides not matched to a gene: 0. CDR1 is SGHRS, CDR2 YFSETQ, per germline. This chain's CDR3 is CASSLEGASYNEQFF. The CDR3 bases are TGCGCCAGCAGCTTGGAGGGGGCCTCCTACAATGAGCAGTTCTTC.

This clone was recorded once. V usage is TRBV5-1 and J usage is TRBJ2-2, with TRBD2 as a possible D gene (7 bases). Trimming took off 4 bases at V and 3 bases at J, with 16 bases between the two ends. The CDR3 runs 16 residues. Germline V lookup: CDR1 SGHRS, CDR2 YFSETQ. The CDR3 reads CASSPGGGAYTGELFF. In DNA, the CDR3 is TGCGCCAGCAGCCCTGGAGGGGGGGCCTACACCGGGGAGCTGTTTTTT.

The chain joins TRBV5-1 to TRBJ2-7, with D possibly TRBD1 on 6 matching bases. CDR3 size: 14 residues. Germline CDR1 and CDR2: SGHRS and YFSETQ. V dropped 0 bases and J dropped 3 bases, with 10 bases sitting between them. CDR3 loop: CASSLGQGFYEQYF. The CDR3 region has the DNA TGCGCCAGCAGCTTGGGGCAGGGGTTCTACGAGCAGTACTTC.

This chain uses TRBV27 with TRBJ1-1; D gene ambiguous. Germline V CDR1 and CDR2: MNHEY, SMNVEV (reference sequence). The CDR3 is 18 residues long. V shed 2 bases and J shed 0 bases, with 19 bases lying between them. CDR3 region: CASSLRVREGTMNTEAFF. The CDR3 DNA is TGTGCCAGCAGTTTAAGGGTACGGGAGGGAACCATGAACACTGAAGCTTTCTTT.